This is a list of T cell receptor beta chains from one sample in a study of CD8 T cells in Susac syndrome. From the immunoSEQ multiplex PCR reads, TCRdb called clonotypes with MiXCR, one entry per CDR3 protein. This table has over 150,000 distinct CDR3 sequences, around 94% appearing once. Sequences were obtained from CD4+ T cells from PBMCs. These receptors were taken from a human donor with Susac syndrome. Both conserved end residues are part of each CDR3. Fields, in order: V gene, D gene, J gene, clone size, CDR3 DNA, CDR3 protein. A D gene is named only where the DNA matches it firmly. Where a row states a size, it is once, few, many or the class of an expanded clone; other rows omit it.

TRBV13	TRBD2	TRBJ2-1	.	TGTGCCAGCAGCCCCCCCGGACTAGCGGGAATCAATGAGCAGTTCTTC	CASSPPGLAGINEQFF
TRBV27	.	TRBJ1-5	once	TGTGCCAGCAGTAGAGACGGAATGAGCAATCAGCCCCAGCATTTT	CASSRDGMSNQPQHF
TRBV23-1	.	TRBJ1-6	.	TGCGCCAGCAGTCAAACCCCGGGACCTCCGGCCAATTCACCCCTCCACTTT	CASSQTPGPPANSPLHF
TRBV5-1	.	TRBJ1-1	.	TGCGCCAGCAGCTTGGCCGGGGAGGGAGGCACTGAAGCTTTCTTT	CASSLAGEGGTEAFF
TRBV7-8	.	TRBJ2-7	once	TGTGCCAGCAGCTTAGGGCAGATATTATACGAGCAGTACTTC	CASSLGQILYEQYF
TRBV2	TRBD2	TRBJ2-1	.	TGTGCCAGCAGTGGACTGACTAGCGCCTTCTACAATGAGCAGTTCTTC	CASSGLTSAFYNEQFF
TRBV5-1	.	TRBJ1-1	.	TGCGCCAGCAGCTTGGTAGGTGGATCCCGGGGCACTGAAGCTTTCTTT	CASSLVGGSRGTEAFF
TRBV6-2/TRBV6-3	.	TRBJ2-2	.	TGTGCCAGCAGTCCCCTCGCGACCGGGGAGCTGTTTTTT	CASSPLATGELFF
TRBV20-1	TRBD2	TRBJ2-2	.	TGCAGTGCTCTCACCGGGACTAGGAGGGCCGGGGAGCTGTTTTTT	CSALTGTRRAGELFF
TRBV7-2	TRBD1	TRBJ2-7	.	TGTGCCAGCAGCTCACCGGGACAGGTGTCATTCGAGCAGTACTTC	CASSSPGQVSFEQYF
TRBV11-2	TRBD1	TRBJ1-2	.	TGTGCCAGCAGCTTACAACCGGGACAGGGATTAGATCATGGCTACACCTTC	CASSLQPGQGLDHGYTF
TRBV7-2	.	TRBJ1-1	.	TGTGCCAGCAGCCTCTACACCGGGACGGCGATGAACACTGAAGCTTTCTTT	CASSLYTGTAMNTEAFF
TRBV30	TRBD1	TRBJ2-1	.	TGTGCCTGGAGTGCGACCGGGACAGGGACCGCAAAACGGCAGTTCTTC	CAWSATGTGTAKRQFF
TRBV12-3/TRBV12-4	.	TRBJ1-5	.	TGTGCCAGCAGGGGACTCAATCAGCCCCAGCATTTT	CASRGLNQPQHF
TRBV3-1	.	TRBJ2-3	.	TGTGCCAGCAGCCCCCTTACGGGAATCTCAGATACGCAGTATTTT	CASSPLTGISDTQYF
TRBV29-1	.	TRBJ1-1	.	TGCAGCGTGGAACAGGCGCCGGGCACTGAAGCTTTCTTT	CSVEQAPGTEAFF
TRBV3-1	.	TRBJ1-6	once	TGTGCCAGCAGCCAAGCGGGCAGGGACTCTTCACCCCTCCACTTT	CASSQAGRDSSPLHF
TRBV20-1	TRBD1	TRBJ2-6	once	TGCAGTGCTAGAGATGGACAGGGCGCCTCTGGGGCCAACGTCCTGACTTTC	CSARDGQGASGANVLTF
TRBV27	.	TRBJ1-5	.	TGTGCCAGCAGGTATGCTGGCGGCGGCAATCAGCCCCAGCATTTT	CASRYAGGGNQPQHF
TRBV28	TRBD2	TRBJ2-1	.	TGTGCCAGCAGTTCGAGACTAGCGCCAACCCGGGGGGAGCAGTTCTTC	CASSSRLAPTRGEQFF
TRBV29-1	.	TRBJ1-2	.	TGCAGCGTCGCCGGGGGGAGCGGCTACACCTTC	CSVAGGSGYTF
TRBV19	.	TRBJ1-2	.	TGTGCCAGTTTGACCTGGACGGATTCTTTGGGTGGCTACACCTTC	CASLTWTDSLGGYTF
TRBV30	.	TRBJ2-1	.	TGTGCCTGGAGACCCGACTCCTACAATGAGCAGTTCTTC	CAWRPDSYNEQFF
TRBV11-3	.	TRBJ2-7	.	TGTGCCAGCAGCCCCTCGGGTAGCTCCTACGAGCAGTACTTC	CASSPSGSSYEQYF
TRBV14	TRBD2	TRBJ2-1	.	TGTGCCAGCAGCCCTAATCCGGGGTTGGCGGGAGGGTACAATGAGCAGTTCTTC	CASSPNPGLAGGYNEQFF
TRBV15	.	TRBJ2-3	.	TGTGCCACCAGCCCTGACCGAGGGTCACAGATCGATACGCAGTATTTT	CATSPDRGSQIDTQYF
TRBV7-2	.	TRBJ2-5	.	TGTGCCAGCAGCTTAGCGAGTGGAGGGAGCCAAGAGACCCAGTACTTC	CASSLASGGSQETQYF
TRBV27	TRBD1	TRBJ1-1	.	TGTGCCACCTCCGGGACAGTGAACACTGAAGCTTTCTTT	CATSGTVNTEAFF
TRBV20-1	.	TRBJ1-1	.	TGCAGTGCTAACCGGGGCACTGAAGCTTTCTTT	CSANRGTEAFF
TRBV7-9	.	TRBJ2-5	.	TGTGCCAGCAGCTTCGGGACGGCACAAGAGACCCAGTACTTC	CASSFGTAQETQYF
TRBV20-1	TRBD1	TRBJ1-5	few	TGCAGTGCTTCCAGGGGGGGCAATCAGCCCCAGCATTTT	CSASRGGNQPQHF
TRBV5-1	TRBD1	TRBJ2-1	.	TGCGCCAGCAGCTTGCAGGGGGCAGGACGAAATGAGCAGTTCTTC	CASSLQGAGRNEQFF
TRBV29-1	.	TRBJ2-3	.	TGCAGCGTTGAGCGGGACAGCACAGATACGCAGTATTTT	CSVERDSTDTQYF
TRBV7-2	TRBD1	TRBJ1-2	.	TGTGCCAGCACCGAGCCGGGACAGGAGTATGGCTACACCTTC	CASTEPGQEYGYTF
TRBV19	TRBD2	TRBJ2-1	.	TGTGCCAGTAGTATGGCGGGGGGCCCAGTAGGATACAATGAGCAGTTCTTC	CASSMAGGPVGYNEQFF
TRBV21-1	.	TRBJ1-1	.	TGTGCCAGCAGCAAAACCTGGGACAGCCTAAGGCACCCTGAGTTCCAAGAAGCTTTCTTT	CASSKTWDSLRHPEFQEAFF
TRBV11-2	TRBD2	TRBJ2-5	.	TGTGCCAGCAGCTTTATAGCGGGACCAGAGACCCAGTACTTC	CASSFIAGPETQYF
TRBV20-1	TRBD2	TRBJ2-5	.	TGCAGTGCTAGACCCACCATTGCGGGGGAAGAGACCCAGTACTTC	CSARPTIAGEETQYF
TRBV12-3/TRBV12-4	TRBD2	TRBJ2-1	.	TGTGCCAGCAGCCCTAGCGGGAGGCAGGGCAATGAGCAGTTCTTC	CASSPSGRQGNEQFF
TRBV19	.	TRBJ2-5	.	TGTGCCAGTGGACCGGGACCGCGACAAGAGACCCAGTACTTC	CASGPGPRQETQYF
TRBV4-2	.	TRBJ1-1	.	TGTGCCAGCAGCCAAGTAGAGCTTATGAACACTGAAGCTTTCTTT	CASSQVELMNTEAFF
TRBV9	.	TRBJ1-3	.	TGTGCCAGCAGCGTGGGGAATTCTGGAAACACCATATATTTT	CASSVGNSGNTIYF
TRBV29-1	.	TRBJ1-2	.	TGCAGCGTCCGGGACTCCTATGGCTACACCTTC	CSVRDSYGYTF
TRBV13	.	TRBJ1-1	.	TGTGCCAGCAGTTTAACAGGGTCGCGTGCTTTCTTT	CASSLTGSRAFF
TRBV30	TRBD2	TRBJ2-7	.	TGTGCCTGGAGTGCTGCTAGCGGGAGCTCCTACGAGCAGTACTTC	CAWSAASGSSYEQYF
TRBV29-1	TRBD1	TRBJ1-3	.	TGCAGCGCGACCGGGACAGCCATCTCTGGAAACACCATATATTTT	CSATGTAISGNTIYF
TRBV7-9	TRBD2	TRBJ2-1	.	TGTGCCAGCAGCTTAACGGCGGGAGGGGACAATGAGCAGTTCTTC	CASSLTAGGDNEQFF